The TCR beta chain under discussion was sequenced for a study of shared clonotypes between healthy human individuals (dated by TCRdb to the early 2020s). For context, the study as a whole: A few men and two women, aged 18 to 49 years, made up the cohort. For each donor, CD4 naive and CD4 memory were each given three plates, CD8 naive was given two plates, and CD8 memory was given one plate. To estimate repertoire size and how much clonotypes are shared between individuals, the study performed deep sequencing of blood TCR repertoires from a handful of healthy adults. To increase sequencing depth and limit assay-specific biases, different laboratories used diverse techniques to prepare libraries and sequence TCR repertoires. Each donor's leukapheresis produced roughly between about 0.85 and 10 billion PBMCs.

Details on this clone: Its target antigen remains unknown. The sample holds no much larger clone one base away, and base qualities are not on file.

Points the paper makes about the study in general: Pairwise subsampling led to the expectation that sequencing depth would affect the degree of clonotype sharing among donors. Rarefaction of sorted-subset datasets indicated incomplete sequencing despite the large sequencing depth. Compared with non-shared clonotypes, the clonotypes found in all four sorted-subset donors had higher generation probabilities. Only blood was sampled, and tissue TCR repertoires likely differ from those in blood. Larger estimated clonotype richness was generally found for naive subsets than for memory subsets. Across several donors, approximately 5% of naive CD4, 3.5% of naive CD8, 2.3% of memory CD4, and roughly 0.4% of memory CD8 clonotypes were shared. Because the study included a small number of donors, the genetic and exposure-history diversity represented was limited.

Using the deep immunoSEQ assay, TCR CDR3 regions were amplified from genomic DNA by multiplex PCR. Genomic DNA extracted from each cell subset was distributed evenly over all wells of several immunoSEQ 96-well plates, and each plate served as one replicate. For sorted subsets, around 200 ng genomic DNA, equal to about 30,000 T cell genomes, was loaded into each replicate PCR. Purified libraries were quantified with a Qubit 3.0 fluorometer, sized on a Bioanalyzer 2100, and re-quantified with the KAPA Library Quantification kit. Every immunoSEQ 96-well plate was sequenced on a separate single-read 150-cycle Illumina NextSeq 550 flow cell. From the authors' description of their analysis: Because the immunoSEQ output held only junctional sequences and lacked quality scores, the filtering could not match the filtering applied to full-length reads. To assign V/J genes and CDR3, sequences were annotated against IMGT germline references using PyIR, a Python wrapper for IgBLAST v1.9. Reads were removed for weak V/J assignments (E-value above 1e-6), missing CDR3, stop codons, out-of-frame junctions, or ambiguous translated residues. V3J clonotypes were defined as sequences sharing the same inferred V gene, J gene, and CDR3 amino acid sequence. Percentage overlap between repertoires was calculated by dividing the number of shared unique clonotypes by the size of the smaller repertoire. Three approaches were used to assess repertoire richness: RTK rarefaction, the Chao1 estimator, and Recon v2.1 estimates of unobserved clonotypes. Generation probabilities were computed with OLGA for all TCRbeta clonotypes obtained by the gDNA method from several donors. TCRdb re-hosts the immuneACCESS table, in-frame sequences only. Its copies lack some clones; in the studies checked, an unresolved V gene accounts for under half of them, and the cause for the rest is not known. The D gene and trimming were derived from the DNA, and the V and J assignments and clone size from that table. Within this sample are a few million clones, with 90% to 95% of them counted one time only. The ten largest account for roughly 0.36% of the sample.

Donors were healthy HIV-negative adults with no recently reported acute infections or vaccinations. All donors were Caucasian adults living in Nashville, Tennessee, USA. CD4+ T cells were enriched through magnetic negative selection, after which naive cells were positively selected on CD45RA and the remaining negative fraction served as the memory subset. After blood collection by leukapheresis, PBMCs were isolated using Ficoll-Histopaque density gradient centrifugation and then cryopreserved in the vapor phase of liquid nitrogen. Analytical flow cytometry was used to check the purity and quantity of every magnetically sorted T cell population. From each sorted fraction, genomic DNA was isolated and quantified by UV absorbance on a Nanodrop 2000c. The germline V gene encodes CDR1 MNHEY and CDR2 SVGAGI. Trimmed from V: 0 bases; trimmed from J: 6 bases; junction bases lacking a gene match: 6. The CDR3 numbers 15 residues from cysteine through phenylalanine. Only CDR3 DNA remains: 45 bases, in frame from the first base.

This receptor was taken from a man between 18 and 29 years old in good health. Some clones in this sample may be carry-over from other donors' samples. The sequenced material came from naive CD4+ T cells from PBMCs. Interpreted using the paper, the cell subset or site label stands for: CD45RA+ positively selected. The chain uses TRBV6-5 and TRBJ1-2, with 8 junctional bases fitting TRBD1. DNA sequence: TGTGCCAGCAGTTACTCGGACAGGGTGAGGGATGGCTACACCTTC. Its coded protein is CASSYSDRVRDGYTF.